The 7 T cell receptor beta chains given below trace back to one sample, sequenced in a study of T cells in tuberculosis. Measured with immunoSEQ multiplex PCR; TCRdb has only the in-frame clones, and not every one. The sample holds 30,000 to 40,000 clones, 93% seen once. Stated time point: new active TB diagnosis, blood taken before or within 7 days of starting treatment. The specimen was PBMCs, collected at tuberculosis diagnosis. The receptors stem from an adult with tuberculosis.

J is TRBJ1-1 and V is TRBV12-5, with TRBD1 as a possible D gene (5 bases). The V gene's germline CDR1 is LGHNT and CDR2 FRNRAP. The V end lost 0 bases, the J end lost 5 bases, and 13 bases lay between the germline ends. This CDR3 region has 15 residues. The CDR3 bases are TGTGCTAGTGGTTTGGTCCCCCAGGGAGGAACTGAAGCTTTCTTT. Translation: CASGLVPQGGTEAFF.

This clone was observed a few times. This rearrangement joins TRBV28 to TRBJ2-1; possibly TRBD1 for D (6 bases). Germline CDR1 and CDR2: MDHEN and SYDVKM. There are 18 residues in the CDR3. V shed 5 bases and J shed 2 bases, with 22 bases lying between them. This chain's CDR3 is CASSPMGSSWGPYNEQFF. The CDR3 bases are TGTGCCAGCAGTCCAATGGGGTCCTCCTGGGGGCCCTACAATGAGCAGTTCTTC.

This clone appeared a few times. The chain carries TRBV27 and TRBJ2-1; D remains ambiguous. CDR1 is MNHEY, CDR2 SMNVEV, per germline (reference sequence). The CDR3 loop spans 15 amino acids. Trimming took 3 bases from V and 7 from J, leaving 16 bases between them. This CDR3 reads CASSFGLEFINEQFF. The DNA of the CDR3 is TGTGCCAGCAGTTTCGGGTTGGAGTTTATAAATGAGCAGTTCTTC.

This clone occurred a few times. The V gene is TRBV29-1, the J gene TRBJ1-2, with TRBD1 identical over 9 bases. CDR1 is SQVTM, CDR2 ANQGSEA, per germline. The CDR3 consists of 16 residues. With 6 bases clipped from V and 3 bases from J, the junction kept 14 bases outside the gene matches. CDR3 DNA: TGCAGCGTCCTAAACCCTCCGGGACAGGGACACTATGGCTACACCTTC. Translated: CSVLNPPGQGHYGYTF.

The chain is built from TRBV7-3 and TRBJ1-4; perhaps TRBD1 as D (5 bases). The CDR3 is 15 amino acids. CDR1 SGHTA and CDR2 FQGTGA come from the germline V gene. Trimming pared 4 bases from V and 8 bases from J, leaving 17 bases between. The CDR3, as DNA: TGTGCCAGCAGCTCCCGCCCCACAGGCCCAGAAAAACTGTTTTTT. This codes for CASSSRPTGPEKLFF. The complete variable domain, with remaining parts taken from reference TRBV7-3 and TRBJ1-4, reads GAGVSQTPSNKVTEKGKYVELRCDPISGHTALYWYRQSLGQGPEFLIYFQGTGAADDSGLPNDRFFAVRPEGSVSTLKIQRTERGDSAVYLCASSSRPTGPEKLFFGSGTQLSVL.

The V gene is TRBV7-8, the J gene TRBJ2-7, with TRBD2 matching over 10 bases. CDR1 and CDR2 from the germline V gene are SGHVS and FQNEAQ. There are 16 residues in the CDR3. J was trimmed by 4 bases and V by 2 bases; bases with no gene match: 8. The CDR3 DNA follows: TGTGCCAGCAGCTTAAGTGGAGCGGGAGGGTATTACGAGCAGTACTTC. This encodes CASSLSGAGGYYEQYF.

The rearrangement joins TRBV14 to TRBJ2-1, with 9 bases fitting TRBD2. V trimming: 4 bases; J trimming: 5 bases; junction bases outside the gene matches: 9. CDR3 length: 16 amino acids. CDR1 and CDR2 (germline): SGHDN, FVKESK. The CDR3 protein is CASSLFSGSWDNEQFF. CDR3 DNA sequence: TGTGCCAGCAGCCTATTTAGCGGGAGCTGGGACAATGAGCAGTTCTTC.